The 2 T cell receptor beta chains given below trace back to one sample, sequenced in a study of T-cell memory formation after mild COVID-19. TCRdb called the 5' RACE reads again in MiXCR, with one record for every CDR3 protein. The table records 260,000 or so distinct CDR3 sequences, approximately 16% of them present only once. The sample taken for sequencing was PBMCs or a T cell subset sorted from them (not recorded which). These receptors were collected from a man aged 18 to 29 who had mild COVID-19 (a few samples of this study predate the infection). Cell type and time point are not known.

There are a few counts of this clonotype. J is TRBJ1-5 and V is TRBV7-2; D remains ambiguous. CDR3 length: 13 amino acids. Germline CDR1 reads SGHTA; CDR2 reads FQGNSA. Trimming removed 1 base at V and 4 bases at J, with 5 bases between. CDR3 bases: TGTGCCAGCAGCTTAGTAGAAAATCAGCCCCAGCATTTT. It encodes CASSLVENQPQHF.

This clonotype was seen a few times. V is TRBV12-3 or TRBV12-4 and J is TRBJ1-5, with D possibly TRBD1 on 6 matching bases. The CDR3 runs to 13 residues. Trimming stripped 5 bases from V and 6 bases from J, with 11 bases between. The CDR3 spells CASSPQGPQPQHF. The CDR3 bases are TGTGCCAGCAGTCCCCAGGGGCCTCAGCCCCAGCATTTT.